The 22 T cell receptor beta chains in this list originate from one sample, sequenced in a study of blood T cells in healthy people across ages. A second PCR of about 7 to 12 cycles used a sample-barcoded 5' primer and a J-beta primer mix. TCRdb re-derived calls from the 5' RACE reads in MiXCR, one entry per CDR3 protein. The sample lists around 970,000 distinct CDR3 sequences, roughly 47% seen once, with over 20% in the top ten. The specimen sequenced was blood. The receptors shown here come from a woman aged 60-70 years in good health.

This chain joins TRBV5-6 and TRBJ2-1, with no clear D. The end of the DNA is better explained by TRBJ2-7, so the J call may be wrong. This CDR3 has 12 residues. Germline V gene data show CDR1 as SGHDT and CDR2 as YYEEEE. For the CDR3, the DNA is TGTGCCAGCAGCCTTCGGACCTCCGAGCAGTACTTC. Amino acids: CASSLRTSEQYF.

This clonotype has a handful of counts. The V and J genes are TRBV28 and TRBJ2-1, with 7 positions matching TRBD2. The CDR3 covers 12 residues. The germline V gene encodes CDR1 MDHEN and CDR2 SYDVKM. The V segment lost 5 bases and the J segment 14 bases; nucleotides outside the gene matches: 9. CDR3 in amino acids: CASSTLAGVKFF. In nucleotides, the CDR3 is TGTGCCAGCAGTACCTTGGCGGGAGTTAAGTTCTTC.

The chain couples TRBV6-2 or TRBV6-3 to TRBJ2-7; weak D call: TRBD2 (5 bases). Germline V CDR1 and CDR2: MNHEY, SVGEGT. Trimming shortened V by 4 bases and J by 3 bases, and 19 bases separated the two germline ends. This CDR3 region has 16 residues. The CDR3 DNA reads TGTGCCAGCAGTTTCTCTATGAGGGAACCTCTCTACGAGCAGTACTTC. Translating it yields CASSFSMREPLYEQYF.

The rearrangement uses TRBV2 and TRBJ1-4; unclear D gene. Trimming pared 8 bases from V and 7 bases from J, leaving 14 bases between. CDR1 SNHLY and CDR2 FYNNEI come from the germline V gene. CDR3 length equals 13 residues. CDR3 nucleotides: TGTGCCAGCCAAGGGCCGGGTCGTGAAAAACTGTTTTTT. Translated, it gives CASQGPGREKLFF.

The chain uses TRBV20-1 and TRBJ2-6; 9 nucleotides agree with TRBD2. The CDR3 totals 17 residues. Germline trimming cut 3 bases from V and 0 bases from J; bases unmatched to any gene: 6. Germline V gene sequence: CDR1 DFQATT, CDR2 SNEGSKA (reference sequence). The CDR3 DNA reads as TGCAGTGCTAGCAGACTAGCGGAGGGCTCTGGGGCCAACGTCCTGACTTTC. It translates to CSASRLAEGSGANVLTF.

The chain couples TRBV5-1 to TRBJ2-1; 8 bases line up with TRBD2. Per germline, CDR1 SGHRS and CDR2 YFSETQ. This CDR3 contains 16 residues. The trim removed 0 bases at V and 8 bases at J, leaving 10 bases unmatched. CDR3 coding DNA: TGCGCCAGCAGCTTGGCCGAGAGCGGGAGTTGGGATGAGCAGTTCTTC. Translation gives CASSLAESGSWDEQFF.

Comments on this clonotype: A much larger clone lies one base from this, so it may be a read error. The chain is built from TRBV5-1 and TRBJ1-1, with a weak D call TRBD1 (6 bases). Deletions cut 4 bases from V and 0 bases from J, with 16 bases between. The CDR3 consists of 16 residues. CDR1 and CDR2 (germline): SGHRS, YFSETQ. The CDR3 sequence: CASSPGHRLMNTEAFF. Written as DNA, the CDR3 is TGCGCCAGCAGCCCGGGACACCGTCTGATGAACACTGAAGCTTTCTTT.

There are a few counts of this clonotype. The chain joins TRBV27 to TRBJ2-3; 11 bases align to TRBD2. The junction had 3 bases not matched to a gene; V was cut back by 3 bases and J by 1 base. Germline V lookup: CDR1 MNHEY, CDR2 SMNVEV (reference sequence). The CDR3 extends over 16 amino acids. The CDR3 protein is CASSLLAGGGTDTQYF. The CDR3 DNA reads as TGTGCCAGCAGTTTGCTAGCGGGAGGCGGCACAGATACGCAGTATTTT.

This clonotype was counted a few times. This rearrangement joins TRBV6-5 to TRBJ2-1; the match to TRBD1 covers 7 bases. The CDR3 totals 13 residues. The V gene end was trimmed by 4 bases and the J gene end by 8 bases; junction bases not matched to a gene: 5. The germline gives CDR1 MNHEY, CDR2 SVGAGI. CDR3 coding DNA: TGTGCCAGCAGTTTACAGGGGCGATATGAGCAGTTCTTC. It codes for CASSLQGRYEQFF.

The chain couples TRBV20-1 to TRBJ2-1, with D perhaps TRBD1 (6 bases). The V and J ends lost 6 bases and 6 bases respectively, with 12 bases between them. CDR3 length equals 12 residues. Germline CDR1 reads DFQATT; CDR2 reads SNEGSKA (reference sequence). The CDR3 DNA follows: TGCAGTGCAACAGGGTTCAGCAATGAGCAGTTCTTC. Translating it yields CSATGFSNEQFF.

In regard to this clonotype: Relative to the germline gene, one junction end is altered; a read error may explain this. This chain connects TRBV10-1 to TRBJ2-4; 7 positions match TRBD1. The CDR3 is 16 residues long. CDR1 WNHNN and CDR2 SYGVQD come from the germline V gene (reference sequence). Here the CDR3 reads CASSEEGARAKNTQYF. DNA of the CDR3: TGCGCCAGCAGTGAAGAGGGGGCTCGTGCCAAAAACACTCAGTACTTC.

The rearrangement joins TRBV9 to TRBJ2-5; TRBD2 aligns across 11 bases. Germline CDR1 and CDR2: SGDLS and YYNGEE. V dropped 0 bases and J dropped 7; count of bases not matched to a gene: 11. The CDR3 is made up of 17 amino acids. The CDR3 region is CASSVAAGLAGRGTQYF. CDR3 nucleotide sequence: TGTGCCAGCAGCGTAGCCGCCGGACTAGCGGGTAGGGGGACCCAGTACTTC.

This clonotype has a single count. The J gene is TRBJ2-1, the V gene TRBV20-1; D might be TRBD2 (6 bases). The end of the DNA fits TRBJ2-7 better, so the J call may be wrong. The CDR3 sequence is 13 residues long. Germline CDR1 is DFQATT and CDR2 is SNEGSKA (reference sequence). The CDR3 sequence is CSASGGIHNEQYF. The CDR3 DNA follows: TGCAGTGCTAGTGGCGGGATCCACAATGAGCAGTACTTC.

CDR3 DNA sequence: TGCAGTGCTACTCGGATGGGAGATACGCAGTATTTT. As protein: CSATRMGDTQYF. The chain uses TRBV20-1 and TRBJ2-3; no clear D gene. The germline V gene has CDR1 DFQATT and CDR2 SNEGSKA (reference sequence). The CDR3 has 12 residues. Trimming cost V 4 bases and J 5 bases, with 10 bases left between them.

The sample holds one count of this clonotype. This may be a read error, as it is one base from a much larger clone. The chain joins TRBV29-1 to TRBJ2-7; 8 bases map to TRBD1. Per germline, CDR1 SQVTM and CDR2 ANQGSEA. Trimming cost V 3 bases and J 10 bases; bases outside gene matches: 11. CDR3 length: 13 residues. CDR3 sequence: CSVEGDRQEAQYF. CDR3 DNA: TGCAGCGTTGAGGGGGACAGGCAAGAGGCCCAGTACTTC.

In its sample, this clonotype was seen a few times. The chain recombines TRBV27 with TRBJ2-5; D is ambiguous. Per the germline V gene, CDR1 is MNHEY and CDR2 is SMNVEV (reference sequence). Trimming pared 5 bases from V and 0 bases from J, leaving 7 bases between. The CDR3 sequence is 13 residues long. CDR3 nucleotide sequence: TGTGCCAGCAGTACCTCGTACCAAGAGACCCAGTACTTC. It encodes CASSTSYQETQYF.

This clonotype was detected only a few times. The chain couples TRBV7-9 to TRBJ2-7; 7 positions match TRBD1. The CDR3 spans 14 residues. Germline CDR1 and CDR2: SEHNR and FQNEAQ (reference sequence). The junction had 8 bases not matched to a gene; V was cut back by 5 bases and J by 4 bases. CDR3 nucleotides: TGTGCCAGCAGCAGGACAGGTCCCGGGTACGAGCAGTACTTC. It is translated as CASSRTGPGYEQYF.

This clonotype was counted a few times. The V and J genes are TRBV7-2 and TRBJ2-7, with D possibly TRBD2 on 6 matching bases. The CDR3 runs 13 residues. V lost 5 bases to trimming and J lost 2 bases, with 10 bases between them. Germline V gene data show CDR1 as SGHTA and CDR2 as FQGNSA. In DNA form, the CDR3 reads TGTGCCAGCAGCGGGAGGCGAGCCTACGAGCAGTACTTC. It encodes CASSGRRAYEQYF.

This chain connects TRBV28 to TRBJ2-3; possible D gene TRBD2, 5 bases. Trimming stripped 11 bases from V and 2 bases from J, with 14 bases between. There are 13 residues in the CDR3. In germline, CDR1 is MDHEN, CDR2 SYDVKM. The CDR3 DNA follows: TGTGCCTGGGGTGGAGGCAACACAGATACGCAGTATTTT. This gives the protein CAWGGGNTDTQYF.

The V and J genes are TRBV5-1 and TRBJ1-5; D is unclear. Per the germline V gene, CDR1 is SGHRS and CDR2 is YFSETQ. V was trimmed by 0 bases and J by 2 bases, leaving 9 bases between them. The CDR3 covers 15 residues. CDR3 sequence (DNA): TGCGCCAGCAGCTTGGGGGTTGGCGGCAATCAGCCCCAGCATTTT. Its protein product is CASSLGVGGNQPQHF.

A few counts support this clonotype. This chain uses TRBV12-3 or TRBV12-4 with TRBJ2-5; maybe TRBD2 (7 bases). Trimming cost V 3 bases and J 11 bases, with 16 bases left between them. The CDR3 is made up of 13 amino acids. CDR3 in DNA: TGTGCCAGCAGTTTGGGGGGAGGGGGTGAGCAGTACTTC. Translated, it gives CASSLGGGGEQYF.

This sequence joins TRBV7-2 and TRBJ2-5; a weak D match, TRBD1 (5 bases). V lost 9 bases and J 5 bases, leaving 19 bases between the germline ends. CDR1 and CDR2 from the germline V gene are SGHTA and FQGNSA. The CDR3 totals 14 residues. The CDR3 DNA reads TGTGCCAGTCAAGACAGTCCGGGCCAGGAGACCCAGTACTTC. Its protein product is CASQDSPGQETQYF.